One and the same sample provided the 15 T cell receptor beta chains below, sequenced in a study of T cells in Graves' hyperthyroidism and ophthalmopathy. There were TCR beta CDR3 regions amplified from RNA transcripts. The TCR CDR3 first-round RT-PCR relied on the HTBI primer set. TCRdb re-called the multiplex PCR reads through MiXCR, storing one row per CDR3 protein. The sample includes about 290,000 distinct CDR3 sequences, approximately 16% of them seen just once. The sample consisted of blood. The receptor set was obtained from a man aged 25-40 years with Graves' hyperthyroidism.

This clonotype was observed many times. The chain has TRBV6-1 and TRBJ2-3; D is unresolved. Germline lookup yields CDR1 MNHNS and CDR2 SASEGT. The CDR3 totals 14 residues. Trimming shortened V by 1 base and J by 3 bases, and 8 bases separated the two germline ends. CDR3 sequence reads: CASSEGVWTDTQYF. Written as DNA, the CDR3 is TGTGCCAGCAGTGAAGGGGTTTGGACAGATACGCAGTATTTT.

This clonotype was seen a few times. The chain combines TRBV28 with TRBJ1-3; D is uncertain. V was cut by 2 bases and J by 1 base, with 12 bases left in between. CDR3 length: 16 amino acids. The germline CDR1 and CDR2 sequences are MDHEN and SYDVKM. Here the CDR3 reads CASSLTALVSGNTIYF. CDR3 coding DNA: TGTGCCAGCAGTTTAACAGCCCTGGTGTCTGGAAACACCATATATTTT.

This clonotype has ten or more counts. The chain is built from TRBV7-2 and TRBJ1-1, with no clear D. The CDR3 loop spans 14 amino acids. Germline V gene lookup returns CDR1 SGHTA and CDR2 FQGNSA. V was shortened by 1 base and J by 4 bases, with 10 bases between the two germline ends. The CDR3 spells CASSLEAVTTEAFF. CDR3 coding DNA: TGTGCCAGCAGCTTAGAGGCAGTCACCACTGAAGCTTTCTTT.

This clonotype was seen a few times. The chain carries TRBV7-9 and TRBJ1-5, with 8 bases lining up with TRBD1. Looked up from germline, CDR1 is SEHNR and CDR2 is FQNEAQ (reference sequence). There are 16 residues in the CDR3. With V trimmed by 1 base and J by 6 bases, 8 bases remained unmatched. The CDR3 sequence is CASSLGTGQEGQPQHF. The CDR3 DNA follows: TGTGCCAGCAGCTTAGGGACAGGGCAGGAGGGTCAGCCCCAGCATTTT. Full variable domain (missing parts from reference TRBV7-9 and TRBJ1-5): DTGVSQNPRHKITKRGQNVTFRCDPISEHNRLYWYRQTLGQGPEFLTYFQNEAQLEKSRLLSDRFSAERPKGSFSTLEIQRTEQGDSAMYLCASSLGTGQEGQPQHFGDGTRLSIL.

This clonotype was seen ten or more times. CDR3 in amino acids: CATADNRESPLHF. DNA of the CDR3: TGTGCCACCGCGGACAATAGAGAGTCACCCCTCCACTTT. The V and J genes are TRBV28 and TRBJ1-6; D possibly corresponds to TRBD1 (5 bases). CDR3 length equals 13 residues. CDR1 and CDR2 (germline): MDHEN, SYDVKM. V dropped 10 bases and J dropped 10 bases, with 17 bases sitting between them.

This clonotype was counted many times. The genes are TRBV5-1 and TRBJ2-7, with TRBD2 matching 8 bases. The CDR3 loop spans 14 amino acids. Germline V gene data show CDR1 as SGHRS and CDR2 as YFSETQ. The V and J ends lost 3 bases and 5 bases, in that order; junction bases with no gene match: 7. CDR3 sequence (DNA): TGCGCCAGCAGCTGGGGACTAGGAGCCGACGAGCAGTACTTC. Its translation: CASSWGLGADEQYF.

Comments on this clonotype: Being one base from a much bigger clone, this may be a read error. The conserved final phenylalanine or tryptophan is absent from the CDR3, which likely points to a read error. The chain recombines TRBV28 with TRBJ2-7; the D is unclear. CDR3 length: 15 amino acids. In germline, CDR1 is MDHEN, CDR2 SYDVKM. V lost 7 bases and J lost 0, with 16 bases in between. As DNA, the CDR3 is TGTGCCAGCACCTCGACCTGGTTTACCTCCTACGAGCAGTACCTC. Translated: CASTSTWFTSYEQYL.

This clonotype was seen many times. V usage is TRBV7-2 and J usage is TRBJ1-4, with unresolved D. Per germline, CDR1 SGHTA and CDR2 FQGNSA. Trimming cost V 1 base and J 4 bases, with 4 bases left between them. The CDR3 loop spans 13 amino acids. CDR3 residues: CASSLDHNEKLFF. CDR3 coding DNA: TGTGCCAGCAGCTTAGACCATAATGAAAAACTGTTTTTT.

This clonotype appeared many times. The CDR3 DNA reads as TGTGCCAGCAGCCAAGGGGCGGGACAGGGATCCGGGGAGCTGTTTTTT. Translated, it gives CASSQGAGQGSGELFF. V gene TRBV3-1 combines with J gene TRBJ2-2; TRBD1 matches at 9 bases. This CDR3 region has 16 residues. Trimming removed 1 base from V and 6 bases from J; junction bases left unmatched: 6. Germline-derived CDR1 and CDR2 are LGHDT and YNNKEL (reference sequence).

This clonotype was observed a few times. DNA for the CDR3: TGTGCCAGCGGGCTCAGACCTGACAAAAACATTCAGTACTTC. Its protein product is CASGLRPDKNIQYF. J is TRBJ2-4 and V is TRBV5-8; D is unclear. V lost 7 bases and J 3 bases, leaving 14 bases between the germline ends. CDR1 and CDR2 from the germline V gene are SGHTS and YDEGEE. This CDR3 comprises 14 residues.

This clonotype was counted at least ten times. The V and J genes are TRBV25-1 and TRBJ1-2; D gene uncertain. CDR3 length: 13 residues. CDR1 and CDR2 from the germline V gene are MGHDK and SYGVNS. The V gene lost 4 bases and the J gene lost 4 bases, with 10 bases spanning the gap. The CDR3 reads CASSVNGRYGYTF. The CDR3 DNA is TGTGCCAGCAGTGTTAATGGTCGCTATGGCTACACCTTC.

This clonotype was counted between two and nine times. The junction departs from the called germline gene at one end, perhaps through a read error. This chain connects TRBV6-1 to TRBJ2-3, with unresolved D. Germline V gene data show CDR1 as MNHNS and CDR2 as SASEGT. CDR3 size: 14 residues. DNA for the CDR3: TGTGCCGGCAGTGTTGGCAGCTACACAGATACGCAGTATTTT. Protein: CAGSVGSYTDTQYF.

This chain uses TRBV29-1 with TRBJ2-2, with 10 bases identical to TRBD2. The CDR3 contains 15 residues. Trimming took 4 bases from V and 6 from J; bases not matched to a gene: 8. Looked up from germline, CDR1 is SQVTM and CDR2 is ANQGSEA. In nucleotides, the CDR3 is TGCAGCGTTGTTTTTCGAGCGGGAGGGCCCGGGGAGCTGTTTTTT. Amino acid sequence: CSVVFRAGGPGELFF.

The rearrangement joins TRBV19 to TRBJ1-5, with D possibly TRBD1 on 5 matching bases. The CDR3 spans 13 residues. Per germline, CDR1 LNHDA and CDR2 SQIVND (reference sequence). V lost 5 bases to trimming and J lost 2 bases, with 7 bases between them. CDR3 region: CASSDSRNQPQHF. The CDR3 DNA reads as TGTGCCAGTAGTGACAGTCGCAATCAGCCCCAGCATTTT.

The table lists this clonotype with a few counts. The J gene is TRBJ1-1, the V gene TRBV7-6; 9 positions agree with TRBD1. The junction had 5 bases not matched to a gene; V was cut back by 5 bases and J by 7 bases. CDR1 is SGHVS, CDR2 FNYEAQ, per germline. The CDR3 spans 13 residues. CDR3 protein: CASSPGTGREAFF. CDR3 in DNA: TGTGCCAGCAGCCCCGGGACAGGGCGTGAAGCTTTCTTT.